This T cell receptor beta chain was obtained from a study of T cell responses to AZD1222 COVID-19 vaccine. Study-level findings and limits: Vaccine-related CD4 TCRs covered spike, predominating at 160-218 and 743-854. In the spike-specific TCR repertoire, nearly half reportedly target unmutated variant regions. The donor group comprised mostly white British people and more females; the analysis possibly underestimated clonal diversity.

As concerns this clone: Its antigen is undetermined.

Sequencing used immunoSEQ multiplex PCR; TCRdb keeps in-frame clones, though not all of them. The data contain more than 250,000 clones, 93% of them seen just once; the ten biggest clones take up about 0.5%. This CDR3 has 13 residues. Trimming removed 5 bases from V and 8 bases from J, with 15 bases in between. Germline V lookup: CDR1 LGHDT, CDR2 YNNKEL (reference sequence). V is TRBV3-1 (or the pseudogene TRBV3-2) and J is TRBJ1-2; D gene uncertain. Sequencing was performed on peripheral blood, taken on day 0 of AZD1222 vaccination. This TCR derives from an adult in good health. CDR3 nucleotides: TGTGCCAGCAGCTTCCAGGACCTGGGGGGCTACACCTTC. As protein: CASSFQDLGGYTF.